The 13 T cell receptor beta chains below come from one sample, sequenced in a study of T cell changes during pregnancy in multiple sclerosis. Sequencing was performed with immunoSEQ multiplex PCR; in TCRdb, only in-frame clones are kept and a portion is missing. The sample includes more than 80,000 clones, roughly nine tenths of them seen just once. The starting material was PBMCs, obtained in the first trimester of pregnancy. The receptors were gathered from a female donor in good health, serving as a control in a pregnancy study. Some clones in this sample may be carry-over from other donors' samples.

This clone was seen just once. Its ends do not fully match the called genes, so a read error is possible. This chain's CDR3 is CASSLPGTWAYEQYF. CDR3 coding DNA: TGTGCCAGTAGCTTACCTGGGACTTGGGCCTACGAGCAGTACTTC. The chain joins TRBV7-9 to TRBJ2-7, with D possibly matching TRBD2 (6 bases). This CDR3 has 15 amino acids. Germline V gene data show CDR1 as SEHNR and CDR2 as FQNEAQ (reference sequence).

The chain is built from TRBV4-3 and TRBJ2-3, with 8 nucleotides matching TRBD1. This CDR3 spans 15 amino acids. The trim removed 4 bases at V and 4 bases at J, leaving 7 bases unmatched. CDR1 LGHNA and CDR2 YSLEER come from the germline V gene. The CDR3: CASSPPGQGADTQYF. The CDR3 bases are TGCGCCAGCAGCCCACCCGGACAGGGAGCAGATACGCAGTATTTT.

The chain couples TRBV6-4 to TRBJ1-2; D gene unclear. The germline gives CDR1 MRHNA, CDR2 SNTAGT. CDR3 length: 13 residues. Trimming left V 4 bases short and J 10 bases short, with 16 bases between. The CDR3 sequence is CASSGEGGSVYTF. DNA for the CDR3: TGTGCCAGCAGTGGGGAGGGAGGGTCGGTCTACACCTTC.

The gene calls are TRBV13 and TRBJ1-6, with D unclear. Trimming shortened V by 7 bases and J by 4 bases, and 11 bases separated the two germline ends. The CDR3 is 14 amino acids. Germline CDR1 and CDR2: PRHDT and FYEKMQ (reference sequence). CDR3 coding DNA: TGTGCCAGCAAAGCGGGCCAATATAATTCACCCCTCCACTTT. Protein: CASKAGQYNSPLHF.

The CDR3 region is CATSFQTAGNTIYF. Written as DNA, the CDR3 is TGTGCCACCAGCTTTCAGACTGCTGGAAACACCATATATTTT. The chain joins TRBV15 to TRBJ1-3; no definite D call. CDR1 is LNHNV and CDR2 is YYDKDF in the germline V gene (reference sequence). The CDR3 is made up of 14 amino acids. Deletions cut 5 bases from V and 2 bases from J, with 10 bases between. The full variable domain, completed using reference TRBV15 and TRBJ1-3, is DAMVIQNPRYQVTQFGKPVTLSCSQTLNHNVMYWYQQKSSQAPKLLFHYYDKDFNNEADTPDNFQSRRPNTSFCFLDIRSPGLGDTAMYLCATSFQTAGNTIYFGEGSWLTVV.

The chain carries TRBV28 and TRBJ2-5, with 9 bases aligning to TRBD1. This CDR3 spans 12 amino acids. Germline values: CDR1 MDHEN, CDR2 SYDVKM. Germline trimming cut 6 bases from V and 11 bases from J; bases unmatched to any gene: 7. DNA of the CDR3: TGTGCCAGCAGACAGGGGGCGAGGGAGCAGTACTTC. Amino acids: CASRQGAREQYF.

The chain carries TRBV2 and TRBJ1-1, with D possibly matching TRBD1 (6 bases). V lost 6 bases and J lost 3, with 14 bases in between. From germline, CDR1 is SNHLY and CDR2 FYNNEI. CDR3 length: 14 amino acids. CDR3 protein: CASRNRAGDTEAFF. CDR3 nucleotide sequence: TGTGCCAGCAGAAACAGGGCCGGGGACACTGAAGCTTTCTTT.

CDR3 DNA sequence: TGTGCCAGCAGCTTAGCAAGGGGGTACGAGCAGTACTTC. This gives the protein CASSLARGYEQYF. The rearrangement uses TRBV7-6 and TRBJ2-7; possible D gene TRBD1, 6 bases. From germline, CDR1 is SGHVS and CDR2 FNYEAQ. V gave up 0 bases and J gave up 4 bases, with 7 bases separating them. The CDR3 loop spans 13 amino acids.

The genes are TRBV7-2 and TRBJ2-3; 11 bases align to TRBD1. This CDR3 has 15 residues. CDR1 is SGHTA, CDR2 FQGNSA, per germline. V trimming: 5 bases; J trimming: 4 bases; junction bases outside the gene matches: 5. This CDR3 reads CASSRTGGEADTQYF. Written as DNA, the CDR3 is TGTGCCAGCAGCAGGACAGGGGGCGAAGCAGATACGCAGTATTTT.

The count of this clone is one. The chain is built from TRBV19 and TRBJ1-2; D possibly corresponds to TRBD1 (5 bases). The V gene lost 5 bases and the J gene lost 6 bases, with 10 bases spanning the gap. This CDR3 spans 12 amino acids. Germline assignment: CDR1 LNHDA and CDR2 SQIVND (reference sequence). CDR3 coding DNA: TGTGCCAGTAGTGCCTTCAGGGATGGCTACACCTTC. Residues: CASSAFRDGYTF.

The CDR3 sequence: CASSLEGTGHQPQHF. The CDR3 DNA follows: TGTGCCAGCAGCTTAGAGGGGACAGGCCACCAGCCCCAGCATTTT. The chain uses TRBV11-2 and TRBJ1-5; 8 bases are a match to TRBD1. Germline-derived CDR1 and CDR2 are SGHAT and FQNNGV. CDR3 size: 15 residues. V dropped 0 bases and J dropped 7; count of bases not matched to a gene: 5. The whole variable domain, filled in from reference TRBV11-2 and TRBJ1-5, reads EAGVAQSPRYKIIEKRQSVAFWCNPISGHATLYWYQQILGQGPKLLIQFQNNGVVDDSQLPKDRFSAERLKGVDSTLKIQPAKLEDSAVYLCASSLEGTGHQPQHFGDGTRLSIL.

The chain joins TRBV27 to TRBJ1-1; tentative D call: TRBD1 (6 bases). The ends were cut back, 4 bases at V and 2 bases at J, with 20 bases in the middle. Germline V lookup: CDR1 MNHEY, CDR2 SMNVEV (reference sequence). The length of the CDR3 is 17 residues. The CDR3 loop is CASSSPRDNLFNTEAFF. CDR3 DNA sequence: TGTGCCAGCAGTTCACCTCGGGACAACCTTTTTAACACTGAAGCTTTCTTT.

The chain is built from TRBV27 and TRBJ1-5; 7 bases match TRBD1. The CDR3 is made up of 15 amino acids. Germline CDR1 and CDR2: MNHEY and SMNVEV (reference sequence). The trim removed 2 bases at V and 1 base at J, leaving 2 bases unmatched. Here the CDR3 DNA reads TGTGCCAGCAGTTTAGAGGGGGCGAGCAATCAGCCCCAGCATTTT. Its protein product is CASSLEGASNQPQHF.